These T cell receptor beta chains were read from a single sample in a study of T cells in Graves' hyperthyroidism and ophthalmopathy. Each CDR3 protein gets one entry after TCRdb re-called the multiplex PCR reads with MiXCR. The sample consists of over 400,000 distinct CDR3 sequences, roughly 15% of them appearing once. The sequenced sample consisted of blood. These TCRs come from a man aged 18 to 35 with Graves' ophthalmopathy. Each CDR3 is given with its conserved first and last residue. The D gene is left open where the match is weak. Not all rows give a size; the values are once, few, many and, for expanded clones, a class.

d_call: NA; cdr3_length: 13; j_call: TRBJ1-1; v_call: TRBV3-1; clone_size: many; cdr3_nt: TGTGCCAGCAGCCAAGTTCCTAACACTGAAGCTTTCTTT; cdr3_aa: CASSQVPNTEAFF
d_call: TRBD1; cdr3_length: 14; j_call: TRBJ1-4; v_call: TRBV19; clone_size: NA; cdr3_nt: TGTGCCAGTACCCCCGACAGGGGGGCTGAAAAACTGTTTTTT; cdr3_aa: CASTPDRGAEKLFF
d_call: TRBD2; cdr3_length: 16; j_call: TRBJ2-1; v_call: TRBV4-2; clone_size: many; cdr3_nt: TGTGCCAGCAGCCAAGATACGAGCGGGGAATACAATGAGCAGTTCTTC; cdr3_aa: CASSQDTSGEYNEQFF
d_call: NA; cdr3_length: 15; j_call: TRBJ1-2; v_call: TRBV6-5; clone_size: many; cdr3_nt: TGTGCCAGCAGTTACTCACCGGGGGCCGACTATGGCTACACCTTC; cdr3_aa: CASSYSPGADYGYTF
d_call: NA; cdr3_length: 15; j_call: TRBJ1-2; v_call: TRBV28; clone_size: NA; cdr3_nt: TGTGCCAGCAGTTTATTCCCCCAGGGAGGGTATGGCTACACCTTC; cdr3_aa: CASSLFPQGGYGYTF
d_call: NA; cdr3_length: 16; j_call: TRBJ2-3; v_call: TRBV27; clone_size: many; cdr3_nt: TGTGCCAGCATTTCGTTGGCGGGGCGAAACACAGATACGCAGTATTTT; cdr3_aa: CASISLAGRNTDTQYF
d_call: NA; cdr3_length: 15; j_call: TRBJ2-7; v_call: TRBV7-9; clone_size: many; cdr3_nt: TGTGCCAGCAGCACCGACAGGAGGAGGTCCTACGAGCAGTACTTC; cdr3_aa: CASSTDRRRSYEQYF
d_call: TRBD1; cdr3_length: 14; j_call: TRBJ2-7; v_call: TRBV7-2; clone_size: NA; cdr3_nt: TGTGCCAGCAGCTCAACAACAGGGGACTACGAGCAGTACTTC; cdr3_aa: CASSSTTGDYEQYF
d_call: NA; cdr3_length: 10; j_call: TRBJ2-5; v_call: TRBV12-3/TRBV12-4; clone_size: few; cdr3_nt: TGTGCCACCGGACAAGAGACCCAGTACTTC; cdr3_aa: CATGQETQYF
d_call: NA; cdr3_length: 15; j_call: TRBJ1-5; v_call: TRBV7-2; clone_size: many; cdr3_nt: TGTGCCAGCAGGGAACAGGGAAATAGCAATCAGCCCCAGCATTTT; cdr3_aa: CASREQGNSNQPQHF
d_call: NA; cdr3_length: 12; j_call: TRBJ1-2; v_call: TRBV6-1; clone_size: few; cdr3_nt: TGTGCCAGCCGGGGGGCGGTCTATGGCTACACCTTC; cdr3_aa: CASRGAVYGYTF
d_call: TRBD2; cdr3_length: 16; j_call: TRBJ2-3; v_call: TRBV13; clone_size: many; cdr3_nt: TGTGCCAGCAGCTTAGGCGGTAGGGGAGGGGCAGATACGCAGTATTTT; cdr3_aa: CASSLGGRGGADTQYF
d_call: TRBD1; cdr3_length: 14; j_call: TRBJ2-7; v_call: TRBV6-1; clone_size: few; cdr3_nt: TGTGCCAGCAGAACTGGGACAGGGATGTACGAGCAGTACTTC; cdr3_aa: CASRTGTGMYEQYF
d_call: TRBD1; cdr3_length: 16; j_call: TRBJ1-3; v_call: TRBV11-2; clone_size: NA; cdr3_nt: TGTGCCAGCAGAGGGACAGGGCTATTATCTGGAAACACCATATATTTT; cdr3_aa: CASRGTGLLSGNTIYF